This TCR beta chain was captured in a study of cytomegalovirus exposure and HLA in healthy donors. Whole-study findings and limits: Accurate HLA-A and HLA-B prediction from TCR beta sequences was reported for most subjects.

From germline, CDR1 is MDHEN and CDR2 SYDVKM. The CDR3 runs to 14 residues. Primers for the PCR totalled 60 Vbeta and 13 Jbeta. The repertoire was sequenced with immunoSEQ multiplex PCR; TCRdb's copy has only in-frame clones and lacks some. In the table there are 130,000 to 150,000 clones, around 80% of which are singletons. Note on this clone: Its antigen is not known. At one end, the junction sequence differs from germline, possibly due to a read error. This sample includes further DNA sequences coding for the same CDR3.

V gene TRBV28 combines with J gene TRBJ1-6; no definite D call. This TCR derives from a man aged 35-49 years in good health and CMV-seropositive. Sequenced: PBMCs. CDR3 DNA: TGTGCCAGCAGCGCGGTCTCCTATAATTCCCCCCTCCACTTT. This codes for CASSAVSYNSPLHF.